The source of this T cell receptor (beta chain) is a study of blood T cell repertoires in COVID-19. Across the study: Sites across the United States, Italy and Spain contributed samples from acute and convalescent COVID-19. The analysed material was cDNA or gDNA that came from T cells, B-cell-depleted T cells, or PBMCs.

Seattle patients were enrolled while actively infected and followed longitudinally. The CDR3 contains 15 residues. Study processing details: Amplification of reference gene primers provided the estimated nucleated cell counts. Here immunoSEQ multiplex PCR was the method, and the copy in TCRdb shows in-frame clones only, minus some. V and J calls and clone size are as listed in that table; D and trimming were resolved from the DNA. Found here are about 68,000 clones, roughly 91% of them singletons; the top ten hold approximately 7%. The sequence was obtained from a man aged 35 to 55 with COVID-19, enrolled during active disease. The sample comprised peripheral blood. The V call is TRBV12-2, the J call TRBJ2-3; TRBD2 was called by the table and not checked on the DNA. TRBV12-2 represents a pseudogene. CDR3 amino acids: CASRLSRNLTDTQYF. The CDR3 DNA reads TGTGCAAGTCGCTTGTCTAGGAATTTAACAGATACGCAGTATTTT.